The following is a T cell receptor beta chain sequence with its context. Germline CDR1 is LGHNA and CDR2 is YSLEER. This CDR3 is 16 amino acids long. The V gene end was trimmed by 1 base and the J gene end by 3 bases; junction bases not matched to a gene: 6. These data are taken from a study of shared T cell receptors in the human thymus. The assay was immunoSEQ multiplex PCR, and TCRdb's table has in-frame clones only and misses some. Here the sample spans 450,000 to 650,000 clones, about four fifths being singletons. The same specimen was also included in a second study, on human thymus T cells. This second report adds: Donation was from healthy Finnish infants who were having corrective surgery that addressed congenital heart defects. Thymic material originated from resections removed in the course of corrective heart surgery. Repertoires from thymus and blood appeared to show biased V and J gene usage. Unrelated people showed highly overlapping thymic repertoires, related research reported.

This TCR was recovered from a boy under two years old with a congenital heart defect. V is TRBV4-3 and J is TRBJ2-7; 10 bases align to TRBD2. The sample comprised thymocytes. The CDR3 DNA reads TGCGCCAGCAGCCAAGCTCGACTAGCGGGTCTCTACGAGCAGTACTTC. Encoded protein: CASSQARLAGLYEQYF.